The rows below give T cell receptor beta chains drawn from one sample of a study of blood T cell repertoires in COVID-19. Sequenced by immunoSEQ multiplex PCR; TCRdb stores in-frame clones only, minus some. The sample shows about 250,000 clones, 88% of them seen only once. The source material was PBMCs or T cells enriched from blood (not recorded which). These receptors all come from a woman between 45 and 60 years old who had recovered from COVID-19. The CDR3 runs from the conserved cysteine through the conserved F or W. D genes are given only for firm matches. A row's size may be missing; if present it is once, few, many or a size class.

j_gene: TRBJ1-1; v_gene: TRBV7-2; d_gene: -; abundance: -; CDR3aa: CASSPQRGPNTEAFF
j_gene: TRBJ2-1; v_gene: TRBV13; d_gene: TRBD2; abundance: -; CDR3aa: CASSSYLDLAGVHNEQFF
j_gene: TRBJ2-1; v_gene: TRBV6-4; d_gene: TRBD2; abundance: -; CDR3aa: CASRPQRELYNEQFF
j_gene: TRBJ2-7; v_gene: TRBV4-1; d_gene: -; abundance: -; CDR3aa: CASSRTSGVYEQYF
j_gene: TRBJ2-3; v_gene: TRBV4-3; d_gene: -; abundance: -; CDR3aa: CASSQGAGLTTDTQYF
j_gene: TRBJ1-1; v_gene: TRBV9; d_gene: -; abundance: -; CDR3aa: CASSVGAGVFF
j_gene: TRBJ1-2; v_gene: TRBV29-1; d_gene: -; abundance: -; CDR3aa: CSVPGQVNYGYTF
j_gene: TRBJ1-6; v_gene: TRBV2; d_gene: TRBD1; abundance: once; CDR3aa: CASSVRDRGLNSPLHF
j_gene: TRBJ2-7; v_gene: TRBV3-1/TRBV3-2; d_gene: -; abundance: -; CDR3aa: CASGAGTYEQYF
j_gene: TRBJ2-3; v_gene: TRBV27; d_gene: TRBD2; abundance: -; CDR3aa: CASSLKGTSGRADTQYF
j_gene: TRBJ2-1; v_gene: TRBV3-1/TRBV3-2; d_gene: TRBD2; abundance: -; CDR3aa: CASSQGTSGRGEQFF
j_gene: TRBJ2-1; v_gene: TRBV5-1; d_gene: TRBD1; abundance: -; CDR3aa: CASSPRGSSYNEQFF
j_gene: TRBJ2-2; v_gene: TRBV19; d_gene: -; abundance: -; CDR3aa: CASSIQRTGELFF
j_gene: TRBJ2-1; v_gene: TRBV10-2; d_gene: TRBD2; abundance: few; CDR3aa: CASSGLAGGHDNEQFF
j_gene: TRBJ2-3; v_gene: TRBV5-8; d_gene: TRBD2; abundance: once; CDR3aa: CASHTILAGGTDTQYF
j_gene: TRBJ1-4; v_gene: TRBV9; d_gene: TRBD1; abundance: -; CDR3aa: CASSQQDRRNEKLFF
j_gene: TRBJ1-5; v_gene: TRBV15; d_gene: -; abundance: -; CDR3aa: CATSRVSDQPQHF
j_gene: TRBJ2-4; v_gene: TRBV28; d_gene: TRBD2; abundance: once; CDR3aa: CASSLPGGPKNIQYF
j_gene: TRBJ2-5; v_gene: TRBV19; d_gene: -; abundance: -; CDR3aa: CASSIIKGVWGQETQYF
j_gene: TRBJ1-6; v_gene: TRBV19; d_gene: -; abundance: -; CDR3aa: CASSRGGLGNNSPLHF
j_gene: TRBJ2-5; v_gene: TRBV27; d_gene: TRBD2; abundance: -; CDR3aa: CASSLLSSGEETQYF
j_gene: TRBJ1-2; v_gene: TRBV18; d_gene: -; abundance: few; CDR3aa: CASGGQRDVSGYTF
j_gene: TRBJ1-6; v_gene: TRBV27; d_gene: -; abundance: -; CDR3aa: CASNPGWGNSPLHF
j_gene: TRBJ2-2; v_gene: TRBV4-1; d_gene: -; abundance: -; CDR3aa: CASSQVSQVNTGELFF
j_gene: TRBJ1-4; v_gene: TRBV2; d_gene: -; abundance: -; CDR3aa: CASRQDSTTNEKLFF
j_gene: TRBJ2-7; v_gene: TRBV6-5; d_gene: TRBD1; abundance: -; CDR3aa: CASTKGTGGFYEQYF
j_gene: TRBJ2-3; v_gene: TRBV9; d_gene: TRBD2; abundance: -; CDR3aa: CASSVDTSGTDTQYF
j_gene: TRBJ2-3; v_gene: TRBV11-2; d_gene: TRBD2; abundance: once; CDR3aa: CASSLLAADTQYF
j_gene: TRBJ2-1; v_gene: TRBV28; d_gene: -; abundance: -; CDR3aa: CASSLTAEPNLYNEQFF
j_gene: TRBJ1-2; v_gene: TRBV29-1; d_gene: -; abundance: -; CDR3aa: CSVEPDGGYGYTF
j_gene: TRBJ2-7; v_gene: TRBV5-1; d_gene: -; abundance: -; CDR3aa: CASSRSGKSGHEQYF
j_gene: TRBJ2-3; v_gene: TRBV5-1; d_gene: -; abundance: -; CDR3aa: CASSTGYNTDTQYF
j_gene: TRBJ2-1; v_gene: TRBV14; d_gene: TRBD2; abundance: once; CDR3aa: CASSQVGPSGSPIGPYNEQFF
j_gene: TRBJ2-2; v_gene: TRBV10-3; d_gene: TRBD1; abundance: -; CDR3aa: CAIRRDRALANTGELFF
j_gene: TRBJ1-1; v_gene: TRBV11-2; d_gene: -; abundance: -; CDR3aa: CASSSLRGGTEAFF
j_gene: TRBJ2-7; v_gene: TRBV28; d_gene: -; abundance: -; CDR3aa: CASSSPSASNSYEQYF
j_gene: TRBJ2-1; v_gene: TRBV18; d_gene: TRBD2; abundance: -; CDR3aa: CASSPPGLAGAGDNEQFF
j_gene: TRBJ2-7; v_gene: TRBV7-2; d_gene: -; abundance: -; CDR3aa: CASSLVSTAYRGEQYF
j_gene: TRBJ1-2; v_gene: TRBV10-3; d_gene: TRBD1; abundance: -; CDR3aa: CAISEARDRGYYGYTF
j_gene: TRBJ2-7; v_gene: TRBV7-2; d_gene: TRBD1; abundance: -; CDR3aa: CASSALFHRDRVYEQYF
j_gene: TRBJ1-1; v_gene: TRBV29-1; d_gene: -; abundance: -; CDR3aa: CSVNHMNTEAFF
j_gene: TRBJ2-7; v_gene: TRBV28; d_gene: TRBD2; abundance: -; CDR3aa: CASTRLAGEYEQYF
j_gene: TRBJ2-1; v_gene: TRBV19; d_gene: TRBD2; abundance: -; CDR3aa: CASSIDGRAAEQFF
j_gene: TRBJ2-2; v_gene: TRBV7-9; d_gene: TRBD1; abundance: -; CDR3aa: CASSSRQGQVAGELFF
j_gene: TRBJ1-5; v_gene: TRBV30; d_gene: -; abundance: -; CDR3aa: CAWSTTNNQPQHF
j_gene: TRBJ1-2; v_gene: TRBV5-1; d_gene: -; abundance: -; CDR3aa: CASSPPGIYGYTF
j_gene: TRBJ2-2; v_gene: TRBV7-9; d_gene: -; abundance: -; CDR3aa: CASSASGTQPKNTGELFF
j_gene: TRBJ2-5; v_gene: TRBV7-8; d_gene: -; abundance: -; CDR3aa: CASSLLNRGQETQYF
j_gene: TRBJ1-1; v_gene: TRBV7-9; d_gene: -; abundance: once; CDR3aa: CASSPQSLNTEAFF
j_gene: TRBJ2-3; v_gene: TRBV5-4; d_gene: TRBD2; abundance: -; CDR3aa: CASSLTGGPSDTQYF
j_gene: TRBJ2-7; v_gene: TRBV29-1; d_gene: -; abundance: -; CDR3aa: CSVEKRNSYEQYF
j_gene: TRBJ1-1; v_gene: TRBV25-1; d_gene: -; abundance: -; CDR3aa: CASRSTGRRTEAFF
j_gene: TRBJ1-5; v_gene: TRBV28; d_gene: -; abundance: -; CDR3aa: CASSPYSLNQPQHF
j_gene: TRBJ1-1; v_gene: TRBV14; d_gene: TRBD1; abundance: -; CDR3aa: CASSQDFLGTGAGTEAFF